This TCR beta chain stems from a study of T cell responses to AZD1222 COVID-19 vaccine. Measured with immunoSEQ multiplex PCR; TCRdb has only the in-frame clones, and not every one. The table lists 95,000 to 150,000 clones, 75% to 90% of them singletons. CDR3 length equals 11 residues. Germline V gene lookup returns CDR1 MNHEY and CDR2 SVGEGT. Trimming cost V 5 bases and J 9 bases, with 8 bases left between them. This clone has just one count. The sequencing used peripheral blood, collected 28 days after the second AZD1222 dose. The sequence derives from an adult who received the AZD1222 COVID-19 vaccine. The chain couples TRBV6-2 or TRBV6-3 to TRBJ2-4; D perhaps matches TRBD2 (6 bases). As DNA, the CDR3 is TGTGCCAGCAGTGGGGAGGTCATTCAGTACTTC. Amino acid sequence: CASSGEVIQYF.